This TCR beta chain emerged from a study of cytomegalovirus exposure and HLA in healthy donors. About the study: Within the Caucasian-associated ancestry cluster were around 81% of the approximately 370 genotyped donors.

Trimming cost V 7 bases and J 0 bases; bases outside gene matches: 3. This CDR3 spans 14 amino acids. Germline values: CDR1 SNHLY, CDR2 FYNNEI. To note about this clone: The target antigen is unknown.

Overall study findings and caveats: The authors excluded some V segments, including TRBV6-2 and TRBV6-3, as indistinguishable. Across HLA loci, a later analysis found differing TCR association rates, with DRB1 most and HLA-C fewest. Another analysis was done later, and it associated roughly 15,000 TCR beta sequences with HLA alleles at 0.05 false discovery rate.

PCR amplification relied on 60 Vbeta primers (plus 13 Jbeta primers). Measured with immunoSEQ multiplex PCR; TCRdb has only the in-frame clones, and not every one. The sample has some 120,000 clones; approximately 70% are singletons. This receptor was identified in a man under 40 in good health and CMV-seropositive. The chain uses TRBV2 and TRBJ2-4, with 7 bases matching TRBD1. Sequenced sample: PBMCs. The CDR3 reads CASKEGAAKNIQYF. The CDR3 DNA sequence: TGTGCCAGCAAAGAGGGGGCAGCCAAAAACATTCAGTACTTC. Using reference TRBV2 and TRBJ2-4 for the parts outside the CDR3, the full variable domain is EPEVTQTPSHQVTQMGQEVILRCVPISNHLYFYWYRQILGQKVEFLVSFYNNEISEKSEIFDDQFSVERPDGSNFTLKIRSTKLEDSAMYFCASKEGAAKNIQYFGAGTRLSVL.